The 10 T cell receptor beta chains below all came from one sample that was sequenced in a study of spatial heterogeneity in lung cancer. As to time point: sample taken at primary tumor resection. Whole RNA, isolated from tumor, nontumor lung or frozen PBMC, was sequenced without prior sorting. One entry per CDR3 protein results from TCRdb running MiXCR on the 5' RACE reads. In the table there are roughly 49,000 distinct CDR3 sequences, roughly 7% of which are singletons. The source was PBMCs, collected at surgery. These receptors were taken from a female donor with early-stage non-small cell lung cancer.

This chain links TRBV6-1 with TRBJ2-7, with 8 bases fitting TRBD1. Germline CDR1 MNHNS, CDR2 SASEGT. This CDR3 has 14 amino acids. V was pared by 6 bases and J by 3 bases, with 7 bases of the junction left unmatched. The CDR3 sequence is CASSPGTGIYEQYF. The CDR3, as DNA: TGTGCCAGCAGCCCCGGGACAGGAATCTACGAGCAGTACTTC.

The sample holds many counts of this clonotype. J is TRBJ2-2 and V is TRBV7-3; no firm D call. The CDR3 length is 14 residues. V lost 5 bases and J 4 bases, leaving 11 bases between the germline ends. The germline V gene encodes CDR1 SGHTA and CDR2 FQGTGA. CDR3 DNA: TGTGCCAGCAGCCCCCGTTGGTCCACCGGGGAGCTGTTTTTT. This gives the protein CASSPRWSTGELFF.

This clonotype has at least ten counts. The chain uses TRBV28 and TRBJ1-2, with unresolved D. The CDR3 has 13 amino acids. Trimming shortened V by 6 bases and J by 8 bases, and 16 bases separated the two germline ends. The germline V gene has CDR1 MDHEN and CDR2 SYDVKM. The CDR3 bases are TGTGCCAGCAGGACGGACGGGCTAGAAGGCTACACCTTC. Translated, it gives CASRTDGLEGYTF.

This clonotype was seen repeatedly, ten times or more. V usage is TRBV2 and J usage is TRBJ1-5; 8 bases agree with TRBD1. The CDR3 consists of 14 residues. The germline gives CDR1 SNHLY, CDR2 FYNNEI. The J segment lost 2 bases and the V segment lost 6 bases, leaving 3 bases of the junction unmatched. CDR3 protein: CASSVQGGNQPQHF. CDR3 in DNA: TGTGCCAGCAGCGTACAGGGGGGCAATCAGCCCCAGCATTTT.

This clonotype was recorded many times. The chain links TRBV5-1 to TRBJ1-1; no reliable D call. This CDR3 comprises 15 residues. Germline V gene lookup returns CDR1 SGHRS and CDR2 YFSETQ. The V end was cut by 9 bases, the J end by 1 base, with 19 bases between. This CDR3 is CATKPHSQANTEAFF. The CDR3 DNA reads TGCGCCACCAAGCCCCATTCGCAGGCGAACACTGAAGCTTTCTTT.

This clonotype was counted many times. The genes are TRBV9 and TRBJ1-6; D call uncertain. Germline V gives CDR1 SGDLS, CDR2 YYNGEE. Trimming took off 4 bases at V and 8 bases at J, with 16 bases between the two ends. The CDR3 loop spans 15 amino acids. DNA of the CDR3: TGTGCCAGCAGCCCCCGATCGACGGTAGATTCACCCCTCCACTTT. This translates into CASSPRSTVDSPLHF.

At least ten counts were recorded for this clonotype. The CDR3, as DNA: TGTGCCAGCTCTATCGGACAGTCTGAGTCACCCCTCCACTTT. Encoded protein: CASSIGQSESPLHF. V is TRBV7-8 and J is TRBJ1-6; D is perhaps TRBD1 (6 bases). Germline V gives CDR1 SGHVS, CDR2 FQNEAQ. Trimming stripped 8 bases from V and 10 bases from J, with 18 bases between. The CDR3 has 14 amino acids. Full variable domain (remainder filled in from reference TRBV7-8 and TRBJ1-6): GAGVSQSPRYKVAKRGQDVALRCDPISGHVSLFWYQQALGQGPEFLTYFQNEAQLDKSGLPSDRFFAERPEGSVSTLKIQRTQQEDSAVYLCASSIGQSESPLHFGNGTRLTVT.

There are many counts of this clonotype. As DNA, the CDR3 is TGTGCCAGCAGCTTAAAAGCGGGGAGGTTCGGTACAGATACGCAGTATTTT. Translated: CASSLKAGRFGTDTQYF. This chain joins TRBV5-4 and TRBJ2-3; 7 nucleotides line up with TRBD2. From germline, CDR1 is SGHNT and CDR2 YYREEE (reference sequence). The CDR3 is 17 amino acids. V shed 2 bases, J shed 3 bases, and the junction held 12 bases outside the gene matches.

The chain combines TRBV7-2 with TRBJ2-3; 10 bases fit TRBD2. The J segment lost 5 bases and the V segment lost 3 bases, leaving 8 bases of the junction unmatched. Germline assignment: CDR1 SGHTA and CDR2 FQGNSA. The length of the CDR3 is 16 residues. CDR3 loop: CASSFAAGGPRDTQYF. The CDR3 DNA reads as TGTGCCAGCAGCTTTGCAGCGGGGGGGCCGAGAGATACGCAGTATTTT.

This clonotype was found many times. This rearrangement joins TRBV29-1 to TRBJ1-1; D remains unclear. Germline V gene sequence: CDR1 SQVTM, CDR2 ANQGSEA. The CDR3 has 11 residues. V was cut by 3 bases and J by 5 bases, with 7 bases left in between. CDR3 in DNA: TGCAGCGTTGATGGGCCGACTGAAGCTTTCTTT. Encoded protein: CSVDGPTEAFF.